What follows is one TCR beta chain and its context. The data originate from a study of blood T cell repertoires in COVID-19. Overall study: The United States, Italy and Spain supplied acute and convalescent COVID-19 samples.

Germline V gene sequence: CDR1 LNHDA, CDR2 SQIVND (reference sequence). The CDR3 is 15 amino acids. J was trimmed by 7 bases and V by 5 bases; bases with no gene match: 7. Those who participated ranged in age from about 18 to 89 years and resided in 20 to 30 US areas. Cohort assignment relied on participant-reported clinical history. Authors' processing steps: Estimation of nucleated cell counts relied on the amplification of reference gene primers. Measured with immunoSEQ multiplex PCR; TCRdb has only the in-frame clones, and not every one. That table furnishes V, J and clone size, whereas the DNA furnished D and trimming. This sample has approximately 360,000 clones, with roughly four fifths found just once.

V usage is TRBV19 and J usage is TRBJ1-5, with TRBD1 matching 11 bases. The sample was PBMCs or T cells enriched from blood (not recorded which). The sequence derives from a woman aged 50 to 60 who had recovered from COVID-19. The CDR3: CASSLRDRGSQPQHF. The CDR3 DNA reads TGTGCCAGTAGTCTCAGGGACAGGGGGTCACAGCCCCAGCATTTT.